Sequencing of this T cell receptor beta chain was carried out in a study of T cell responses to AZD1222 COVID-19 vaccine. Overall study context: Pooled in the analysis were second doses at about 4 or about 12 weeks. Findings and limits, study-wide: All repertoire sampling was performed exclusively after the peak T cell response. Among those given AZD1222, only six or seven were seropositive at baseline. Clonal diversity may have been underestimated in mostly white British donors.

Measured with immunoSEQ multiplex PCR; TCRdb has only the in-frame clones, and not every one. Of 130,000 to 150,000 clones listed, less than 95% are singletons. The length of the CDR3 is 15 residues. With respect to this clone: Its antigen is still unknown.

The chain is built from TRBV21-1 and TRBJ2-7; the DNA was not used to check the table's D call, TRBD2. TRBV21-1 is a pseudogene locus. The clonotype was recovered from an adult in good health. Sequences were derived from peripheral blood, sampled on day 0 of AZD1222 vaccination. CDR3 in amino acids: CASRLAGRETGEQYF. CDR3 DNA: TGTGCCAGCAGGTTGGCTGGGCGGGAGACGGGAGAGCAGTACTTC.